This T cell receptor (beta chain) appears in the sequencing data of a study of blood T cell repertoires in COVID-19. V dropped 6 bases and J dropped 8 bases, with 19 bases sitting between them. Germline V lookup: CDR1 MDHEN, CDR2 SYDVKM. CDR3 length: 14 residues. Profiled with immunoSEQ multiplex PCR; TCRdb holds only in-frame clones, not every one. The repertoire consists of roughly 440,000 clones, with 88% occurring once and the leading ten covering over 10%. Sequenced input: peripheral blood. This TCR was recovered from a woman aged 50 to 65 with COVID-19, enrolled during active disease. V usage is TRBV28 and J usage is TRBJ1-2; TRBD1 is a possible D gene (6 bases). The CDR3 region has the DNA TGTGCCAGCAGCCCTCGAGGGGGGGCGCGGGGCTACACCTTC. This codes for CASSPRGGARGYTF.